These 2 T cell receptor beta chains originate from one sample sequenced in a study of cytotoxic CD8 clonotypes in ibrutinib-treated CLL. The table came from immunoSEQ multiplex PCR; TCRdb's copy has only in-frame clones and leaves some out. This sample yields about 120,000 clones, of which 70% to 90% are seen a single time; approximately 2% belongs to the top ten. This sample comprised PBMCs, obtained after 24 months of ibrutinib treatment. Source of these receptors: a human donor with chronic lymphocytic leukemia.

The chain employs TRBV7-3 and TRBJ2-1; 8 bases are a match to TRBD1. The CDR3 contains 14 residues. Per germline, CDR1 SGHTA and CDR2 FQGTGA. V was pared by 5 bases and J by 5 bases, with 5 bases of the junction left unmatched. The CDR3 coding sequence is TGTGCCAGCAGCATGACGGACAGGGACAATGAGCAGTTCTTC. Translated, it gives CASSMTDRDNEQFF. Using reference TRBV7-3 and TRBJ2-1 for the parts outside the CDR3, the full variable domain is GAGVSQTPSNKVTEKGKYVELRCDPISGHTALYWYRQSLGQGPEFLIYFQGTGAADDSGLPNDRFFAVRPEGSVSTLKIQRTERGDSAVYLCASSMTDRDNEQFFGPGTRLTVL.

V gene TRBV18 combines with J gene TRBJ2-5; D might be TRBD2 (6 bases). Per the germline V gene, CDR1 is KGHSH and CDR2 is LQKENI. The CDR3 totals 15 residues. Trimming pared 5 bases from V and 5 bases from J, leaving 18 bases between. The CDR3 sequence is CASSALEGLGETQYF. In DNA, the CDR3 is TGTGCCAGCTCAGCCCTGGAGGGGCTGGGGGAGACCCAGTACTTC.